These 8 T cell receptor beta chains were all obtained from the same sample, sequenced in a study (dated by TCRdb to 2014 to 2015). Library construction relied on 5' RACE. TCRdb records Illumina MiSeq as the sequencer. Using fastp at Q25 and MiXCR, TCRdb reprocessed the public reads and kept productive beta chains. Identical CDR3 proteins give one entry, which carries the most common genes and DNA. The sample includes tens of thousands of distinct CDR3 sequences, with roughly 30% observed a single time. The top ten clonotypes cover 3.2% of the sample. The sequenced sample was tumor-infiltrating memory CD4+ T cells sorted from the breast tumor. In light of the paper, this sample's cell subset or site label describes: memory CD4+ T cells, CD4+CD45RO+CD25-. Every receptor here comes from a female donor with breast cancer.

The sample holds a few counts of this clonotype. Here the CDR3 DNA reads TGCGCCAGCAGCCAGGTAGCGGGAGCAAGGGAGCAGTACTTC. Protein product: CASSQVAGAREQYF. V usage is TRBV4-3 and J usage is TRBJ2-7; 9 bases agree with TRBD2. The V gene's germline CDR1 is LGHNA and CDR2 YSLEER. Trimming removed 3 bases from V and 7 bases from J; junction bases left unmatched: 7. The CDR3 is 14 residues long.

The chain links TRBV6-2 or TRBV6-3 to TRBJ2-6, with D unclear. V was clipped by 7 bases and J by 0 bases, with 13 bases between them. Germline CDR1 reads MNHEY; CDR2 reads SVGEGT. The CDR3 is made up of 16 amino acids. The CDR3 loop is CASTDGQHSGANVLTF. Written as DNA, the CDR3 is TGTGCCAGCACCGACGGGCAGCACTCTGGGGCCAACGTCCTGACTTTC.

This clonotype has a handful of counts. V and J are TRBV3-1 and TRBJ2-5; 8 nucleotides line up with TRBD1. Germline-derived CDR1 and CDR2 are LGHDT and YNNKEL (reference sequence). V shed 4 bases, J shed 7 bases, and the junction held 8 bases outside the gene matches. The CDR3 sequence is 14 residues long. This chain's CDR3 is CASSLPGQDTTQYF. DNA for the CDR3: TGTGCCAGCAGCCTCCCGGGACAGGATACGACCCAGTACTTC.

The V and J genes are TRBV7-2 and TRBJ2-7; D not resolved. CDR3 size: 13 residues. V was pared by 1 base and J by 6 bases, with 10 bases between. Germline V gives CDR1 SGHTA, CDR2 FQGNSA. The CDR3 DNA is TGTGCCAGCAGCTTAGAGAGTAGCCGCGAGCAGTACTTC. This gives the protein CASSLESSREQYF.

This rearrangement joins TRBV5-6 to TRBJ2-7, with 7 bases fitting TRBD1. After removal of 2 bases from V and 5 bases from J, the junction contained 4 bases not matched to a gene. CDR1 SGHDT and CDR2 YYEEEE come from the germline V gene. The CDR3 spans 13 residues. The CDR3: CASSLDRADEQYF. The CDR3 DNA sequence: TGTGCCAGCAGCTTAGACAGGGCGGACGAGCAGTACTTC.

This clonotype was detected ten times or more. The chain employs TRBV20-1 and TRBJ2-1; D is possibly TRBD1 or TRBD2 (5 bases each). Trimming left V 5 bases short and J 8 bases short, with 16 bases between. This CDR3 is 13 amino acids long. The germline V gene has CDR1 DFQATT and CDR2 SNEGSKA (reference sequence). The CDR3 bases are TGCAGTGCTCCAACGGCCCGAGGGGATGAGCAGTTCTTC. This codes for CSAPTARGDEQFF.

The chain joins TRBV11-2 to TRBJ2-5, with no clear D. This CDR3 spans 12 amino acids. The germline gives CDR1 SGHAT, CDR2 FQNNGV. The germline V and J ends were trimmed by 2 bases and 3 bases, with 4 bases remaining between them. Here the CDR3 reads CASSLNKETQYF. The CDR3, as DNA: TGTGCCAGCAGCTTAAATAAAGAGACCCAGTACTTC.

This clonotype was seen only a few times. V is TRBV5-1 and J is TRBJ2-2; D possibly corresponds to TRBD2 (6 bases). The ends were cut back, 0 bases at V and 4 bases at J, with 10 bases in the middle. The CDR3 covers 15 residues. Germline CDR1 is SGHRS and CDR2 is YFSETQ. CDR3 loop: CASSLVGLRTGELFF. Written as DNA, the CDR3 is TGCGCCAGCAGCTTGGTGGGACTCCGCACCGGGGAGCTGTTTTTT.